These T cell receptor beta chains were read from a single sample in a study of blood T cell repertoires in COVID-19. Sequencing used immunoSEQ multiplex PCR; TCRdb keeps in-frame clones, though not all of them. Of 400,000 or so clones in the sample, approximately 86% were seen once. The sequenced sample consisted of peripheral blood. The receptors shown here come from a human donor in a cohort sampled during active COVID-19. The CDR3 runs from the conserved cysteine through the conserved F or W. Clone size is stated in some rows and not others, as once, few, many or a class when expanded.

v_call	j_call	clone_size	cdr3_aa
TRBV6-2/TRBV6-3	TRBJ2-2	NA	CASSYGLNTGELFF
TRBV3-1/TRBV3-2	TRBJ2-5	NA	CASSLRQGGLETQYF
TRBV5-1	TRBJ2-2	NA	CASQLAGGLPGELFF
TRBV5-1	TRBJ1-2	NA	CASSLTGEDYGYTF
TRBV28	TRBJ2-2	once	CASSFSGQGTGELFF
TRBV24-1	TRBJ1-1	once	CATSELLKEGNTEAFF
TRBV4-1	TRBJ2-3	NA	CASSQRQGITDTQYF
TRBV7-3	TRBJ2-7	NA	CASSHTDSGLTYEQYF
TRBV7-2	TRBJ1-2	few	CASSTNLYRTLVDGYTF
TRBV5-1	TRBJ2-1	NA	CASSRYNEQFF
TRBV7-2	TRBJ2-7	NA	CASSWGDRESHEQYF
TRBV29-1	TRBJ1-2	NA	CSVEEQAVIGGYTF
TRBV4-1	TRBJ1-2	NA	CASSQTGPHPGYTF
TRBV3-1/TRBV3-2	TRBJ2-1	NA	CASSQDSQSNEQFF
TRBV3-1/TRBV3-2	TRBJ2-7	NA	CASSQEYGGSYEQYF
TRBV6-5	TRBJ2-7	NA	CASSPSRGEQYF
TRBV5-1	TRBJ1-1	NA	CASSLDLWDSGTEAFF
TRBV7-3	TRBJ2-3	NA	CASSQGLAGEDTQYF
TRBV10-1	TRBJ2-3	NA	CASSRDRDTQYF
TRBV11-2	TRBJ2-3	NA	CASSLNSGSYGDTQYF
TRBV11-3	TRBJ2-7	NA	CASSRGLAGYRWEQYF
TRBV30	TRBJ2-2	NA	CAWSGEGPGELFF
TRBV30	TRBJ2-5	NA	CAWSVLERLETQYF
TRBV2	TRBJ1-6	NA	CASSISWAQGFGVSPLHF
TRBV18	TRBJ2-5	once	CASSPNTGREETQYF
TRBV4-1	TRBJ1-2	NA	CASSQDTVQARGYTF
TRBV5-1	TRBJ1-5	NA	CASSLGAVNQPQHF